The 22 T cell receptor beta chains below all came from one sample that was sequenced in a study of T cell repertoires in cytomegalovirus infection. TCRdb independently ran MiXCR on the reads; one entry per CDR3 protein. The profile shows some 920,000 distinct CDR3 sequences, less than 35% of them singletons. Their cognate antigens are unknown. This sample comprised cultured CD8+ T cells from PBMCs, obtained from culture after CMV antigen stimulation. All receptors come from a human donor in good health (CMV status not recorded). Some clones in this sample may be carry-over from other donors' samples.

This clonotype occurred once. The chain employs TRBV28 and TRBJ2-3; TRBD2 matches 13 bases. Trimming at V came to 8 bases and at J to 1 base, leaving 12 bases not matched to a gene. The germline gives CDR1 MDHEN, CDR2 SYDVKM. The CDR3 spans 18 residues. The DNA for the CDR3 is TGTGCCAGCGGCCAACTAGCGGGGGGGATTCCCGGCACAGATACGCAGTATTTT. It translates to CASGQLAGGIPGTDTQYF.

This clonotype was counted ten times or more. V and J are TRBV28 and TRBJ2-7; 10 positions match TRBD1. Germline CDR1 is MDHEN and CDR2 is SYDVKM. The V gene end was trimmed by 6 bases and the J gene end by 2 bases; junction bases not matched to a gene: 7. The CDR3 covers 15 residues. The CDR3 here is CASSRTGGRTYEQYV. The DNA for the CDR3 is TGTGCCAGCAGCCGGACAGGGGGACGGACCTACGAGCAGTACGTC.

This clonotype was seen only a few times. This chain uses TRBV7-9 with TRBJ1-1, with D hard to call. Trimming took off 11 bases at V and 7 bases at J, with 23 bases between the two ends. CDR3 length equals 14 residues. In germline, CDR1 is SEHNR, CDR2 FQNEAQ (reference sequence). CDR3 residues: CAVKSSGYGNEAFF. CDR3 nucleotides: TGTGCCGTCAAATCCAGCGGGTATGGCAATGAAGCTTTCTTT.

This clonotype was seen many times. The chain joins TRBV7-2 to TRBJ1-5; TRBD1 agrees at 8 bases. The length of the CDR3 is 15 residues. The germline V gene has CDR1 SGHTA and CDR2 FQGNSA. V shed 6 bases, J shed 1 base, and the junction held 5 bases outside the gene matches. DNA for the CDR3: TGTGCCAGCAGTCCTACAGGGGGAAGCAATCAGCCCCAGCATTTT. Residues: CASSPTGGSNQPQHF.

The sample holds a few counts of this clonotype. The V call is TRBV19, the J call TRBJ2-5; 8 bases align to TRBD2. V dropped 3 bases and J dropped 5; count of bases not matched to a gene: 5. The CDR3 spans 14 residues. The germline V gene encodes CDR1 LNHDA and CDR2 SQIVND (reference sequence). In nucleotides, the CDR3 is TGTGCCAGTAGTATCCGGACTAGCTGGGAGACCCAGTACTTC. It is translated as CASSIRTSWETQYF.

The genes are TRBV6-5 and TRBJ2-5, with 9 bases fitting TRBD2. The CDR3 runs 15 residues. Germline values: CDR1 MNHEY, CDR2 SVGAGI. The V gene end was trimmed by 0 bases and the J gene end by 5 bases; junction bases not matched to a gene: 4. CDR3: CASSYSGLAYETQYF. The CDR3 bases are TGTGCCAGCAGTTACTCCGGACTAGCGTATGAGACCCAGTACTTC.

In regard to this clonotype: A clone one base away is much larger, so this may be a read error. This chain joins TRBV7-9 and TRBJ2-3, with 8 bases fitting TRBD2. Germline CDR1 reads SEHNR; CDR2 reads FQNEAQ (reference sequence). This CDR3 comprises 15 residues. CDR3 sequence reads: CVSSPTSASTDTQYF. CDR3 DNA: TGTGTCAGCAGCCCGACTAGCGCCAGCACAGATACGCAGTATTTT.

Only one count was recorded for this clonotype. The chain recombines TRBV7-6 with TRBJ1-2; no reliable D call. Germline CDR1 is SGHVS and CDR2 is FNYEAQ. CDR3 length equals 16 residues. Deletions cut 1 base from V and 3 bases from J, with 15 bases between. CDR3 sequence: CASSLGVRLEDYGYTF. CDR3 nucleotide sequence: TGTGCCAGCAGCTTAGGGGTCCGTCTTGAAGACTATGGCTACACCTTC.

This clonotype has a handful of counts. The chain joins TRBV4-3 to TRBJ2-2, with TRBD2 matching over 7 bases. The CDR3 has 16 residues. J was trimmed by 2 bases and V by 1 base; bases with no gene match: 4. Germline V lookup: CDR1 LGHNA, CDR2 YSLEER. In DNA form, the CDR3 reads TGCGCCAGCAGCCAAGTCCCTAGCGGAAACACCGGGGAGCTGTTTTTT. This sequence encodes CASSQVPSGNTGELFF.

The table lists this clonotype with a few counts. V and J are TRBV7-9 and TRBJ1-2; 7 nucleotides align to TRBD1. V lost 5 bases and J lost 7; bases outside the gene matches: 10. This CDR3 region has 14 residues. Germline CDR1 is SEHNR and CDR2 is FQNEAQ (reference sequence). This chain's CDR3 is CASSPPTGRSGYTF. DNA for the CDR3: TGTGCCAGCAGCCCCCCGACAGGGAGGAGTGGCTACACCTTC.

The CDR3 loop is CATRDRGSNEQFF. CDR3 DNA: TGTGCCACCCGGGACAGGGGTTCAAATGAGCAGTTCTTC. The chain is built from TRBV6-1 and TRBJ2-1, with 10 bases aligning to TRBD1. CDR3 length: 13 amino acids. Trimming removed 10 bases from V and 7 bases from J; junction bases left unmatched: 7. Germline assignment: CDR1 MNHNS and CDR2 SASEGT.

The chain links TRBV15 to TRBJ2-3; 10 nucleotides line up with TRBD2. The CDR3 covers 17 residues. V lost 3 bases, J lost 1 base, and 7 bases stayed unmatched. Germline CDR1 LNHNV, CDR2 YYDKDF (reference sequence). The DNA of the CDR3 is TGTGCCACCAGCAGTTATTACCTAGCGGGGGGCACAGATACGCAGTATTTT. This sequence encodes CATSSYYLAGGTDTQYF. The full variable domain, in which reference TRBV15 and TRBJ2-3 provide the parts outside the CDR3, is DAMVIQNPRYQVTQFGKPVTLSCSQTLNHNVMYWYQQKSSQAPKLLFHYYDKDFNNEADTPDNFQSRRPNTSFCFLDIRSPGLGDTAMYLCATSSYYLAGGTDTQYFGPGTRLTVL.

This clonotype has a handful of counts. This chain uses TRBV7-9 with TRBJ1-2, with D unresolved. Germline V gene lookup returns CDR1 SEHNR and CDR2 FQNEAQ (reference sequence). V gave up 5 bases and J gave up 2 bases, with 9 bases separating them. CDR3 size: 13 residues. The CDR3 is CASSQPRNYGYTF. CDR3 coding DNA: TGTGCCAGCAGCCAGCCGAGGAACTATGGCTACACCTTC. The entire variable domain, with the rest obtained from reference TRBV7-9 and TRBJ1-2, is as follows: DTGVSQNPRHKITKRGQNVTFRCDPISEHNRLYWYRQTLGQGPEFLTYFQNEAQLEKSRLLSDRFSAERPKGSFSTLEIQRTEQGDSAMYLCASSQPRNYGYTFGSGTRLTVV.

The sample holds a few counts of this clonotype. The chain combines TRBV12-3 or TRBV12-4 with TRBJ2-5; 7 positions match TRBD1. With V trimmed by 6 bases and J by 5 bases, 9 bases remained unmatched. This CDR3 region has 14 residues. CDR3 DNA sequence: TGTGCCAGCAGCCGGGACAGCTGGGGGGAGACCCAGTACTTC. Translated: CASSRDSWGETQYF.

This clonotype has only a few counts. The CDR3 DNA is TGTGCCAGCAGTTTGGACCCCTATGAGCAGTTCTTC. This codes for CASSLDPYEQFF. J is TRBJ2-1 and V is TRBV12-3 or TRBV12-4, with D uncertain. The CDR3 runs to 12 residues. Trimming left V 3 bases short and J 8 bases short, with 8 bases between.

The V gene is TRBV6-8, the J gene TRBJ1-1, with TRBD1 matching 8 bases. CDR1 and CDR2 from the germline V gene are MNHGY and SAAAGT. Trimming removed 5 bases from V and 8 bases from J; junction bases left unmatched: 4. CDR3 length: 12 amino acids. The CDR3 DNA reads TGTGCCAGCAGTACGACAGGGGTGGAAGCTTTCTTT. Translating gives CASSTTGVEAFF.

This clonotype showed up just a few times. The chain couples TRBV4-3 to TRBJ1-1, with 7 bases aligning to TRBD1. Germline CDR1 and CDR2: LGHNA and YSLEER. The CDR3 runs to 14 residues. V shed 3 bases, J shed 5 bases, and the junction held 6 bases outside the gene matches. The CDR3 sequence: CASSQATGRTEAFF. CDR3 sequence (DNA): TGCGCCAGCAGCCAGGCGACAGGGCGGACTGAAGCTTTCTTT.

The chain links TRBV6-8 to TRBJ2-3; 12 bases agree with TRBD1. There are 16 residues in the CDR3. Germline-derived CDR1 and CDR2 are MNHGY and SAAAGT. Germline trimming cut 4 bases from V and 3 bases from J; bases unmatched to any gene: 5. The DNA for the CDR3 is TGTGCCAGCAGTTCGGGACAGGGGGCGCCAACAGATACGCAGTATTTT. Its protein is CASSSGQGAPTDTQYF.

As to this clonotype: A read error may account for a junction end that differs from germline. V usage is TRBV4-1 and J usage is TRBJ2-1; 8 nucleotides agree with TRBD2. The length of the CDR3 is 14 residues. The V gene's germline CDR1 is MGHRA and CDR2 YSYEKL. CDR3 nucleotide sequence: TGCGCCAACAGCCAAGAGGCGGGGGGCGCGGAGCAGTTCTTC. It is translated as CANSQEAGGAEQFF.

The V gene is TRBV27, the J gene TRBJ1-3; D gene ambiguous. This CDR3 contains 15 residues. The germline CDR1 and CDR2 sequences are MNHEY and SMNVEV (reference sequence). Trimming pared 5 bases from V and 5 bases from J, leaving 16 bases between. The CDR3 region is CASSPRGGNRNTIYF. The CDR3 nucleotides are TGTGCCAGCAGTCCCCGCGGCGGCAACCGAAACACCATATATTTT.

This clonotype was observed a few times. The rearrangement links TRBV20-1 to TRBJ2-2; TRBD1 matches 9 bases. The CDR3 sequence is 15 residues long. The V gene end was trimmed by 5 bases and the J gene end by 2 bases; junction bases not matched to a gene: 6. The germline V gene has CDR1 DFQATT and CDR2 SNEGSKA (reference sequence). CDR3 residues: CSAVPGQGNTGELFF. The CDR3 bases are TGCAGTGCTGTCCCGGGACAGGGAAACACCGGGGAGCTGTTTTTT.

This clonotype showed up just a few times. The V gene is TRBV6-6, the J gene TRBJ2-7, with D tentatively TRBD1 or TRBD2 (5 bases each). Germline V CDR1 and CDR2: MNHNY, SVGAGI (reference sequence). This CDR3 is 12 amino acids long. Trimming took off 6 bases at V and 7 bases at J, with 13 bases between the two ends. In nucleotides, the CDR3 is TGTGCCAGCAGCCGTACTGGGGGAGAGCAGTACGTC. Its translation is CASSRTGGEQYV.